A single sample is the source of the 11 T cell receptor beta chains below, sequenced in a study of CD8 T cells in Susac syndrome. The authors reverse transcribed 0.5 to 1 ug RNA with random hexamers. TCRdb processed the immunoSEQ multiplex PCR reads anew with MiXCR; each CDR3 protein has one entry. The data contain about 300,000 distinct CDR3 sequences, about 92% of them seen just once; the ten biggest clones take up roughly 0.07%. The material sequenced was CD4+ T cells from PBMCs. The receptors were gathered from a human donor with multiple sclerosis.

The genes are TRBV4-3 and TRBJ2-7; no firm D call. The CDR3 loop spans 13 amino acids. Looked up from germline, CDR1 is LGHNA and CDR2 is YSLEER. The V and J ends lost 2 bases and 8 bases respectively, with 13 bases between them. The CDR3 protein is CASSQKQTDQQYF. In DNA, the CDR3 is TGCGCCAGCAGCCAAAAACAGACGGACCAGCAGTACTTC.

This clonotype appeared a single time. This chain joins TRBV11-3 and TRBJ2-3; no reliable D call. The CDR3 covers 11 residues. Germline V gene sequence: CDR1 SGHNT, CDR2 YENEEA. V was cut by 4 bases and J by 7 bases, with 6 bases left in between. CDR3 residues: CASSSIHTQYF. CDR3 in DNA: TGTGCCAGCAGCTCCATACATACGCAGTATTTT.

V is TRBV2 and J is TRBJ2-2, with D tentatively TRBD1 (6 bases). The CDR3 runs to 14 residues. Looked up from germline, CDR1 is SNHLY and CDR2 is FYNNEI. The ends were cut back, 7 bases at V and 6 bases at J, with 15 bases in the middle. CDR3 amino acids: CASKPGELAGELFF. CDR3 sequence (DNA): TGTGCCAGCAAACCAGGGGAATTGGCCGGGGAGCTGTTTTTT.

V and J are TRBV23-1 and TRBJ2-7; 9 bases align to TRBD1. TRBV23-1 is placed among ORFs of uncertain function. With 1 base clipped from V and 0 bases from J, the junction kept 7 bases outside the gene matches. The CDR3 covers 17 residues. CDR3 sequence: CASSQWVRTGASYEQYF. In DNA form, the CDR3 reads TGCGCCAGCAGTCAATGGGTTAGGACAGGGGCCTCCTACGAGCAGTACTTC.

The J gene is TRBJ2-6, the V gene TRBV4-2; perhaps D is TRBD1 or TRBD2 (5 bases each). Trimming took 4 bases from V and 0 from J, leaving 16 bases between them. Germline CDR1 LGHNA, CDR2 YNFKEQ. CDR3 length: 18 residues. DNA of the CDR3: TGTGCCAGCAGCCCGAACCGGGTAGGGACCTCTGGGGCCAACGTCCTGACTTTC. Translated, it gives CASSPNRVGTSGANVLTF.

This clonotype has just one count. The CDR3 loop is CASSKDRSNQPQHF. CDR3 nucleotides: TGTGCCAGCAGCAAGGACAGGTCCAATCAGCCCCAGCATTTT. The V call is TRBV7-2, the J call TRBJ1-5; 7 positions match TRBD1. This CDR3 is 14 amino acids long. In germline, CDR1 is SGHTA, CDR2 FQGNSA. The ends lost 5 bases at V and 3 bases at J; junction bases unmatched: 4.

The V and J genes are TRBV6-1 and TRBJ2-2; TRBD2 matches 13 bases. CDR3 size: 18 residues. Germline trimming cut 7 bases from V and 5 bases from J; bases unmatched to any gene: 13. Germline values: CDR1 MNHNS, CDR2 SASEGT. The CDR3 DNA reads as TGTGCCAGCACCGACTCCCCCGGGACTAGCGGGGTAACCGGGGAGCTGTTTTTT. It is translated as CASTDSPGTSGVTGELFF.

This chain connects TRBV23-1 to TRBJ2-7, with D tentatively TRBD2 (5 bases). TRBV23-1 is sorted into the ORF group, with uncertain function. The CDR3 has 12 amino acids. The germline V and J ends were trimmed by 7 bases and 3 bases, with 10 bases remaining between them. The CDR3 sequence is CASMVGDYEQYF. As DNA, the CDR3 is TGCGCCAGCATGGTGGGAGACTACGAGCAGTACTTC.

The V and J genes are TRBV11-2 and TRBJ2-1, with D maybe TRBD1 (6 bases). The V end lost 0 bases, the J end lost 12 bases, and 15 bases lay between the germline ends. The length of the CDR3 is 14 residues. CDR1 and CDR2 (germline): SGHAT, FQNNGV. The CDR3 sequence is CASSLEAGVRVQFF. CDR3 bases: TGTGCCAGCAGCTTAGAGGCAGGGGTACGAGTGCAGTTCTTC.

This chain uses TRBV12-3 or TRBV12-4 with TRBJ1-1; 10 nucleotides agree with TRBD1. The CDR3 runs to 19 residues. V shed 3 bases, J shed 6 bases, and the junction held 19 bases outside the gene matches. The CDR3 loop reads CASSLGSGTGDRVNSEAFF. CDR3 coding DNA: TGTGCCAGCAGTTTGGGCTCCGGGACAGGGGATCGGGTCAACTCTGAAGCTTTCTTT.

The chain recombines TRBV7-2 with TRBJ2-4; the D gene could be TRBD1 or TRBD2 (5 bases each). CDR1 is SGHTA, CDR2 FQGNSA, per germline. The V end was cut by 4 bases, the J end by 11 bases, with 12 bases between. The CDR3 totals 12 residues. In nucleotides, the CDR3 is TGTGCCAGCAGCTGGGACGGAGTCCTTCAGTACTTC. It encodes CASSWDGVLQYF.